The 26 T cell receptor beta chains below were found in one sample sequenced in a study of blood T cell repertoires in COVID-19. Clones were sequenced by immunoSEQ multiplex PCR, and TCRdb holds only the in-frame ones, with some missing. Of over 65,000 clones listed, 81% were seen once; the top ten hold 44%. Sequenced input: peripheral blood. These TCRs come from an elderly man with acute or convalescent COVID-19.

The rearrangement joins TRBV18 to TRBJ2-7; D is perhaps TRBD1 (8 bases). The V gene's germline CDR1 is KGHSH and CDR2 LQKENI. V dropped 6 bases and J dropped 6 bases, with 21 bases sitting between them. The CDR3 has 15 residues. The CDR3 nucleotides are TGTGCCAGCTCTCCCAGACAGGGGAGGGTGGGCGAGCAGTACTTC. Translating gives CASSPRQGRVGEQYF.

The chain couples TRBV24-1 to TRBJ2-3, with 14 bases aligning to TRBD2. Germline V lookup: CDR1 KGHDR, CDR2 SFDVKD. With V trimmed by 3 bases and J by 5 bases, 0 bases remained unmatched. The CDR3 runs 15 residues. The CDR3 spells CATSDGTSGRDTQYF. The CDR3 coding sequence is TGTGCCACCAGTGATGGGACTAGCGGGAGAGATACGCAGTATTTT.

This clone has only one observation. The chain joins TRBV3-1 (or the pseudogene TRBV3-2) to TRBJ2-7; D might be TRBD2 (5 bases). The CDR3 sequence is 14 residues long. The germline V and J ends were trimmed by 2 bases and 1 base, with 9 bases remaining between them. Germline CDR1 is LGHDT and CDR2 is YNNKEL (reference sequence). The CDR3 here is CASSQTRDSYEQYF. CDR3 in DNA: TGTGCCAGCAGCCAAACTAGGGATTCCTACGAGCAGTACTTC.

The CDR3 spells CASSLAKTAQETQYF. The CDR3 bases are TGTGCCAGCTCACTGGCGAAGACAGCACAAGAGACCCAGTACTTC. The chain carries TRBV18 and TRBJ2-5, with D possibly TRBD1 on 5 matching bases. The V gene's germline CDR1 is KGHSH and CDR2 LQKENI. V gave up 4 bases and J gave up 2 bases, with 14 bases separating them. There are 15 residues in the CDR3.

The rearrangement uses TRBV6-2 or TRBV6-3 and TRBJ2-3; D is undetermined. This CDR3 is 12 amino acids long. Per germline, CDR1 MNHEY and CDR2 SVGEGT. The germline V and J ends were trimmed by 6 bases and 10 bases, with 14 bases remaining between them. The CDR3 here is CASSPNKQAQYF. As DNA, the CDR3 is TGTGCCAGCAGCCCGAATAAGCAGGCGCAGTATTTT.

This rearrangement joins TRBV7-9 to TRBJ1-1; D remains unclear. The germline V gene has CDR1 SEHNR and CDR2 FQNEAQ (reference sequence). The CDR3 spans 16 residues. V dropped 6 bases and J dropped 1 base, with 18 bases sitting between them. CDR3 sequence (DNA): TGTGCCAGCAGACATCGGACTAGCGGGAGGAACACTGAAGCTTTCTTT. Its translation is CASRHRTSGRNTEAFF.

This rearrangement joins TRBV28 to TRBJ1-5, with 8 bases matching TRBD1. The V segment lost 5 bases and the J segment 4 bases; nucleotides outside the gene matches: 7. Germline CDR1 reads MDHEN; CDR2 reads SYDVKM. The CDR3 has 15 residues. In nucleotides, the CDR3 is TGTGCCAGCAGTGTAAACAGGGGGAGGAATCAGCCCCAGCATTTT. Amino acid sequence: CASSVNRGRNQPQHF.

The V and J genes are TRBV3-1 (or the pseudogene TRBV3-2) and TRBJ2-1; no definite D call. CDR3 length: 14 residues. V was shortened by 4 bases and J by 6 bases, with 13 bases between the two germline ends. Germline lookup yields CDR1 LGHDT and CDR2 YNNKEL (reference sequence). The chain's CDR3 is CASSLRHPGNEQFF. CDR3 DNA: TGTGCCAGCAGCCTCCGACACCCCGGCAATGAGCAGTTCTTC.

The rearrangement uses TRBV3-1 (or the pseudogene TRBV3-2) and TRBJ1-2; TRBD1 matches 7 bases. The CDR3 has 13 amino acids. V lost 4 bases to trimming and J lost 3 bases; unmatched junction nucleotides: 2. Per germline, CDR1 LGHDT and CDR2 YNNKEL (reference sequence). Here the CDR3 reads CASSPGQHYGYTF. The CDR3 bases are TGTGCCAGCAGCCCGGGACAGCACTATGGCTACACCTTC.

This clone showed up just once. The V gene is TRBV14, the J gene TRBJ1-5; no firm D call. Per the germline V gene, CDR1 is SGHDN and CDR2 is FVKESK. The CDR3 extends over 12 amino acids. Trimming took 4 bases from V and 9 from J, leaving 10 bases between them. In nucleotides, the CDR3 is TGTGCCAGCAGCCGGGCCTCTGGGCCCCAGCATTTT. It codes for CASSRASGPQHF.

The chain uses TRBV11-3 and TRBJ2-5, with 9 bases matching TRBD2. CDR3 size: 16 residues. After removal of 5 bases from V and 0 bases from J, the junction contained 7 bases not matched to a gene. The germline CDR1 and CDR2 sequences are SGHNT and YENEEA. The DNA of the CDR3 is TGTGCCAGCAGCGCGGGAACTAGCGGGCACCAAGAGACCCAGTACTTC. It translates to CASSAGTSGHQETQYF.

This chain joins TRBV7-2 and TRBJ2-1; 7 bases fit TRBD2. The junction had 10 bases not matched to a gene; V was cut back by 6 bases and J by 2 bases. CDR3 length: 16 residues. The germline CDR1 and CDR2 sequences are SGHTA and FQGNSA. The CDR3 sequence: CASSRGGGDAYNEQFF. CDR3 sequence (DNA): TGTGCCAGCAGTCGGGGCGGGGGAGATGCCTACAATGAGCAGTTCTTC.

The CDR3 bases are TGTGCCAGCAGCAGGGAGATATATGGCTACACCTTC. Amino acids: CASSREIYGYTF. The chain employs TRBV11-2 and TRBJ1-2, with D unclear. Trimming removed 5 bases from V and 5 bases from J, with 9 bases in between. Germline V gene sequence: CDR1 SGHAT, CDR2 FQNNGV. This CDR3 has 12 residues. The variable domain in full, completed from reference TRBV11-2 and TRBJ1-2, reads EAGVAQSPRYKIIEKRQSVAFWCNPISGHATLYWYQQILGQGPKLLIQFQNNGVVDDSQLPKDRFSAERLKGVDSTLKIQPAKLEDSAVYLCASSREIYGYTFGSGTRLTVV.

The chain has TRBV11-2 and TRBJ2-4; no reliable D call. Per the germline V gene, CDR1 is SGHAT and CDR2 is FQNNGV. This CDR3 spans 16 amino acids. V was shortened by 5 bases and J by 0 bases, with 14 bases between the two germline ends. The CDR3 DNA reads TGTGCCAGCAGCCCGACGTTGGGCCTAGCCAAAAACATTCAGTACTTC. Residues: CASSPTLGLAKNIQYF. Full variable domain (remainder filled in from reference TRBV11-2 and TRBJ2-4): EAGVAQSPRYKIIEKRQSVAFWCNPISGHATLYWYQQILGQGPKLLIQFQNNGVVDDSQLPKDRFSAERLKGVDSTLKIQPAKLEDSAVYLCASSPTLGLAKNIQYFGAGTRLSVL.

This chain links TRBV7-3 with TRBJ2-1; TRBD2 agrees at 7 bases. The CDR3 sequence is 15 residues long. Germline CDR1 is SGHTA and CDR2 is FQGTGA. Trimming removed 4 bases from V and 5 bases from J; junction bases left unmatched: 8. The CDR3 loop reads CASSSLAGAHNEQFF. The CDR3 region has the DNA TGTGCCAGCAGCTCACTGGCGGGAGCTCACAATGAGCAGTTCTTC.

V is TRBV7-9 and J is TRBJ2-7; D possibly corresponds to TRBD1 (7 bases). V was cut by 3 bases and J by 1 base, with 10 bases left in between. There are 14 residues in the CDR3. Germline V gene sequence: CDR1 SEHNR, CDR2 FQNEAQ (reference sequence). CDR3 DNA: TGTGCCAGCAGCTTCGCGGGACAGTCCTACGAGCAGTACTTC. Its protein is CASSFAGQSYEQYF. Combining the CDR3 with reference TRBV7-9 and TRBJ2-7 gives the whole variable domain DTGVSQNPRHKITKRGQNVTFRCDPISEHNRLYWYRQTLGQGPEFLTYFQNEAQLEKSRLLSDRFSAERPKGSFSTLEIQRTEQGDSAMYLCASSFAGQSYEQYFGPGTRLTVT.

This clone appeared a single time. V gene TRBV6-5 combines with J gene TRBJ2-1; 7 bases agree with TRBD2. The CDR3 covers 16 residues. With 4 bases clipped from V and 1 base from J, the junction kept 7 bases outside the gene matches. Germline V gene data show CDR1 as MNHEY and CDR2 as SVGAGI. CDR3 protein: CASSLARAGSYNEQFF. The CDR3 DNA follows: TGTGCCAGCAGTTTGGCTAGAGCGGGGTCCTACAATGAGCAGTTCTTC.

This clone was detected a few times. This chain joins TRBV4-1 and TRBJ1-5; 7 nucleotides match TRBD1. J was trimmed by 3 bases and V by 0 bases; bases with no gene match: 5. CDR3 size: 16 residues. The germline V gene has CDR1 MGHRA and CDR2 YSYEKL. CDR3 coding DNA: TGCGCCAGCAGCCAAGAAACAGGGGCCCTCAATCAGCCCCAGCATTTT. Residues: CASSQETGALNQPQHF.

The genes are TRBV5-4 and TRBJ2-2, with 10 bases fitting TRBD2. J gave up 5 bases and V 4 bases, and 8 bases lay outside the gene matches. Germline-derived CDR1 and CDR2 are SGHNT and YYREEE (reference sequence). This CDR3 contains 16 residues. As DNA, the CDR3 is TGTGCCAGCAGCCCGAGGGCTAGCGGGAGTACCGGGGAGCTGTTTTTT. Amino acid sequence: CASSPRASGSTGELFF.

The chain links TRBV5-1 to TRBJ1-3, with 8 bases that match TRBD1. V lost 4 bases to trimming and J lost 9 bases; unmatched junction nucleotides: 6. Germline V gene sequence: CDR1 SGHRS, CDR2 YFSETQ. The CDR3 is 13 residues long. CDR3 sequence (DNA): TGCGCCAGCAGCCTAGGACAGGGAGGCACCATATATTTT. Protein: CASSLGQGGTIYF.

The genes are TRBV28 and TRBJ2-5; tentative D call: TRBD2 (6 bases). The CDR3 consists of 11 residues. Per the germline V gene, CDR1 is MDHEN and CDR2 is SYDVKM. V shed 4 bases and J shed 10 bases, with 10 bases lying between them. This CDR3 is CASSSGLLQYF. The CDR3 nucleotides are TGTGCCAGCAGTTCGGGACTCCTCCAGTACTTC.

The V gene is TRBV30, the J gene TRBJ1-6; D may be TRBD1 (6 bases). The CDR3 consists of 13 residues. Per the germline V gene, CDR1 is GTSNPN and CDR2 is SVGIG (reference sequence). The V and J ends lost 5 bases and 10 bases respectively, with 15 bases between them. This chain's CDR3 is CAWGSWGQSPLHF. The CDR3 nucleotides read TGTGCCTGGGGGTCCTGGGGGCAATCACCCCTCCACTTT.

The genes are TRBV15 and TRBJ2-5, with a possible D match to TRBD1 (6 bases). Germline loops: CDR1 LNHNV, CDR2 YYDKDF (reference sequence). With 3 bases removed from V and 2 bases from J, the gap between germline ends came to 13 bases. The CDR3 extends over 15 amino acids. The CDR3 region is CATSRTGTQQETQYF. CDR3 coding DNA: TGTGCCACCAGCAGGACCGGGACACAACAAGAGACCCAGTACTTC.

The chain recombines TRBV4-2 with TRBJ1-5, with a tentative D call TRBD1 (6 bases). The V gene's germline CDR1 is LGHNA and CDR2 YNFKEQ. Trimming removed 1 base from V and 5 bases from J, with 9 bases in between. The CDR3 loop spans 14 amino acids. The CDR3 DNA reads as TGTGCCAGCAGCCAAGTGACAGGTGATCAGCCCCAGCATTTT. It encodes CASSQVTGDQPQHF.

The CDR3 region is CASGRMITQGVWTEAFF. The CDR3 nucleotides are TGTGCCAGCGGTCGCATGATAACACAGGGTGTTTGGACTGAAGCTTTCTTT. The chain links TRBV7-9 to TRBJ1-1, with a possible D match to TRBD1 (6 bases). V dropped 8 bases and J dropped 5 bases, with 27 bases sitting between them. There are 17 residues in the CDR3. Germline V lookup: CDR1 SEHNR, CDR2 FQNEAQ (reference sequence).

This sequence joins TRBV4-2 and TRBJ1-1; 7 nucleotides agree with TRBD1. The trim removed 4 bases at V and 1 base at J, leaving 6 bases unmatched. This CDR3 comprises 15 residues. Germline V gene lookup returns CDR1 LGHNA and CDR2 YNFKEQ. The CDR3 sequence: CASSRGTVENTEAFF. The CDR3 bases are TGTGCCAGCAGCCGCGGGACAGTGGAGAACACTGAAGCTTTCTTT.